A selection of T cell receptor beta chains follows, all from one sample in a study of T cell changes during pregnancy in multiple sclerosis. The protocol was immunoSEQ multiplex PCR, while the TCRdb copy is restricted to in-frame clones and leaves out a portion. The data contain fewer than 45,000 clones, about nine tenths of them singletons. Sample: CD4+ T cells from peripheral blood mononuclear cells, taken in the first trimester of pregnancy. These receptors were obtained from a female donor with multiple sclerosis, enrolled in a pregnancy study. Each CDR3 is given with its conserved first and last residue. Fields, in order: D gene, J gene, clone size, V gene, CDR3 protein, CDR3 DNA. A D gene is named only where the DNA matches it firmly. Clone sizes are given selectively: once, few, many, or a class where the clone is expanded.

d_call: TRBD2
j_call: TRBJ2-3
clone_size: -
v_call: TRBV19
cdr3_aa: CASSIGGLGTDTQYF
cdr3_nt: TGTGCCAGTAGTATAGGGGGACTAGGGACAGATACGCAGTATTTT

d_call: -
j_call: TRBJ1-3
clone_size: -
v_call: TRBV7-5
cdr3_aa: CVRSLADRAGNTIYF
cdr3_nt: TGTGTCAGAAGCTTAGCGGACAGGGCTGGAAACACCATATATTTT

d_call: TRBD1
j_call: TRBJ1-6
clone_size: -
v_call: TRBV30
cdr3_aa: CAWSGQGGNSPLHF
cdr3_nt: TGTGCCTGGAGTGGACAGGGGGGGAATTCACCCCTCCACTTT

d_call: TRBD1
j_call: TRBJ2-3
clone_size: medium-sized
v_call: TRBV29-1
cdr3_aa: CSVGGTGVSDTQYF
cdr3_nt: TGCAGCGTTGGGGGGACAGGGGTGTCAGATACGCAGTATTTT

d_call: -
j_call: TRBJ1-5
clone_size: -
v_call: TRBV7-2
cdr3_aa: CASSLGGPVNQPQHF
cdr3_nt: TGTGCCAGCAGCTTAGGGGGGCCAGTCAATCAGCCCCAGCATTTT

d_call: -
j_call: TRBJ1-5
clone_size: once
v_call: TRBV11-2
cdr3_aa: CASSLARGPNQPQHF
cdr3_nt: TGTGCCAGCAGCTTAGCCCGAGGGCCCAATCAGCCCCAGCATTTT

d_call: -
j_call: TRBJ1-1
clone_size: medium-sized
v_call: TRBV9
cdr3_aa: CASSKLGLPNTEAFF
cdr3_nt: TGTGCCAGCAGCAAATTGGGACTACCGAACACTGAAGCTTTCTTT

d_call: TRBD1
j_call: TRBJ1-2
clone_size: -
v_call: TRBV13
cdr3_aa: CASSLSLHASGGYGYTF
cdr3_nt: TGTGCCAGCAGTCTAAGCCTTCATGCATCAGGGGGTTATGGCTACACCTTC

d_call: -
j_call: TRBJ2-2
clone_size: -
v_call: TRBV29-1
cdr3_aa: CSARARGNTGELFF
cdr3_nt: TGCAGCGCAAGAGCTCGGGGGAACACCGGGGAGCTGTTTTTT

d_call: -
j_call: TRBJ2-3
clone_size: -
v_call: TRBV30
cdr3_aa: CAWSPGTWVTQYF
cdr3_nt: TGTGCCTGGAGTCCCGGGACATGGGTGACGCAGTATTTT

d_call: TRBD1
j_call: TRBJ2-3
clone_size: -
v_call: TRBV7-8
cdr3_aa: CASSRPLQGVRSDTQYF
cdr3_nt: TGTGCCAGCAGCCGACCACTCCAGGGGGTCAGATCCGATACGCAGTATTTT

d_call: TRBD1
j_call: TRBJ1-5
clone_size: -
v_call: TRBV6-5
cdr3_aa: CASRITGGNQPQHF
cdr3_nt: TGTGCCAGCAGAATTACAGGGGGCAATCAGCCCCAGCATTTT

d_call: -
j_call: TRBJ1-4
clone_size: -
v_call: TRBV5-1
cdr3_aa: CASSFQGQNEKLFF
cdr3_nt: TGCGCCAGCAGCTTTCAGGGTCAGAATGAAAAACTGTTTTTT

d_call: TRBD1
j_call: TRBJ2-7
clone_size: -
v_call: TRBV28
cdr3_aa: CASTSQGAWQYF
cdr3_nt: TGTGCCAGCACCTCTCAGGGGGCTTGGCAGTACTTC

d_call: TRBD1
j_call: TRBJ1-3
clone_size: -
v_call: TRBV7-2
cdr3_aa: CASSPQGWGNTIYF
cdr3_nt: TGTGCCAGCAGCCCACAGGGGTGGGGAAACACCATATATTTT

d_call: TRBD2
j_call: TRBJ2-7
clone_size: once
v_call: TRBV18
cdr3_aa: CASSPPATSGRAYEQYF
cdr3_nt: TGTGCCAGCTCACCACCGGCGACTAGCGGGAGGGCCTACGAGCAGTACTTC

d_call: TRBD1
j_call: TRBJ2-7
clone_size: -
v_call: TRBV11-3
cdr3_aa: CASSLDRNSYEQYF
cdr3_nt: TGTGCCAGCAGCTTGGACAGGAACTCCTACGAGCAGTACTTC

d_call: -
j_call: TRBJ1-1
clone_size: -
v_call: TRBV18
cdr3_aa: CASSPGYEGTEAFF
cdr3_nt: TGTGCCAGCTCACCAGGGTACGAGGGCACTGAAGCTTTCTTT

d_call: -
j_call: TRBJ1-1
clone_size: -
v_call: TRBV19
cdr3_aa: CASKFSWEGWSTEAFF
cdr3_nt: TGTGCCAGTAAGTTTTCGTGGGAGGGGTGGAGCACTGAAGCTTTCTTT

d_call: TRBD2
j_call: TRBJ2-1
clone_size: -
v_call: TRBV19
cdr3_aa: CASSLGLAGGNEQFF
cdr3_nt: TGTGCCAGTAGCTTAGGACTAGCGGGAGGTAATGAGCAGTTCTTC

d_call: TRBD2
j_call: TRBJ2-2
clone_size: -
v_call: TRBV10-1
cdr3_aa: CASSGVAGGSGELFF
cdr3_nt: TGCGCCAGCAGTGGGGTAGCGGGAGGATCCGGGGAGCTGTTTTTT

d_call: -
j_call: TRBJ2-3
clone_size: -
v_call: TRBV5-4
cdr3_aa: CASSAGWDTQYF
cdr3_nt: TGTGCCAGCAGCGCGGGGTGGGATACGCAGTATTTT

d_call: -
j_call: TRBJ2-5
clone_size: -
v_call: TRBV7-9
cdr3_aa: CASSRLSQETQYF
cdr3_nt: TGTGCCAGCAGCCGACTATCACAAGAGACCCAGTACTTC

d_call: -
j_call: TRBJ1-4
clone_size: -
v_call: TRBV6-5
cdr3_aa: CASSYDRLATNEKLFF
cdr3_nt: TGTGCCAGCAGTTACGACAGGTTGGCAACTAATGAAAAACTGTTTTTT

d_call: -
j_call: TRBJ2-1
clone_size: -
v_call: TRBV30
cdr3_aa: CAWSMKELGSYNEQFF
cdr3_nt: TGTGCCTGGAGTATGAAGGAACTAGGCTCCTACAATGAGCAGTTCTTC

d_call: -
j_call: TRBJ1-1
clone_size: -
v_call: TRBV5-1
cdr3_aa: CASSLGLGARTEAFF
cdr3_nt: TGCGCCAGCAGCTTGGGGCTGGGGGCGAGGACTGAAGCTTTCTTT

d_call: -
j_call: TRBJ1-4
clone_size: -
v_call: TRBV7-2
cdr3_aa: CASSLAGRGSEKLFF
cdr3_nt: TGTGCCAGCAGCTTAGCGGGCAGGGGTTCAGAAAAACTGTTTTTT

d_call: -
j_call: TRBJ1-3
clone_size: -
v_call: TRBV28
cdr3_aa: CASSVTQGGGNTIYF
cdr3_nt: TGTGCCAGCAGCGTAACGCAGGGAGGTGGAAACACCATATATTTT

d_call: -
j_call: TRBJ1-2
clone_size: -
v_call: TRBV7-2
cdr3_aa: CASSLKTPLSF
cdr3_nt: TGTGCCAGCAGCCTAAAGACTCCCCTCTCCTTC

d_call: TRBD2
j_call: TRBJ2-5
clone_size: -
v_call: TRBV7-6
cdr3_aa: CASSLSGTYQETQYF
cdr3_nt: TGTGCCAGCAGCTTGAGCGGGACGTACCAAGAGACCCAGTACTTC

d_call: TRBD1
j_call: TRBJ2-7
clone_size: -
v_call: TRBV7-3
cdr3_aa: CASSLGDRDYEQYF
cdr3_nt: TGTGCCAGCAGCTTAGGCGACAGGGATTACGAGCAGTACTTC

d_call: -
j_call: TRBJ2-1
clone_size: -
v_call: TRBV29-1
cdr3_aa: CSVEGLGDIYYNEQFF
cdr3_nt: TGCAGCGTTGAAGGCCTGGGTGACATTTACTACAATGAGCAGTTCTTC

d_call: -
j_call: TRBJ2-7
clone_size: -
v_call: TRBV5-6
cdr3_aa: CASSQWTVGAHEQYF
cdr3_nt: TGTGCCAGCAGCCAATGGACAGTCGGTGCTCACGAGCAGTACTTC

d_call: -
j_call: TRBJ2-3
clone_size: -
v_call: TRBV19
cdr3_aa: CASTRGTDTQYF
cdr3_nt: TGTGCCAGTACTCGGGGCACAGATACGCAGTATTTT

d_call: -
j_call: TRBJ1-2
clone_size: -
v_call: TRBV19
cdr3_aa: CASSIRGDNYGYTF
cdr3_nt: TGTGCCAGTAGTATTAGGGGCGATAACTATGGCTACACCTTC

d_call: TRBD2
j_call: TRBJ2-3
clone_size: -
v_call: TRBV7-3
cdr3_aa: CASSPDQRGLDTQYF
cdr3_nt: TGTGCCAGCAGCCCCGACCAGCGGGGACTAGATACGCAGTATTTT

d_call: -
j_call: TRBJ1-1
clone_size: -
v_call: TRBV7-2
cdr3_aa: CASSLPGDVAFF
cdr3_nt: TGTGCCAGCAGCTTACCAGGGGACGTGGCTTTCTTT